A selection of T cell receptor beta chains follows, all from one sample in a study of blood T cell repertoires in COVID-19. Repertoires were generated with immunoSEQ multiplex PCR, while TCRdb's copy carries only in-frame clones and drops some. In the table there are approximately 280,000 clones, approximately 86% of which are singletons. Specimen: peripheral blood. These receptors all come from a woman aged 25-40 years who had recovered from COVID-19. The CDR3 runs from the conserved cysteine through the conserved F or W. The D gene is left open where the match is weak. Some rows mark clone size as missing; the rest say once, few, many or name a class of expanded clone.

j_gene: TRBJ1-1; abundance: once; d_gene: NA; v_gene: TRBV7-3; CDR3aa: CASSLPGSRGEEAFF; CDR3nt: TGTGCCAGCAGCCTCCCCGGGTCCCGGGGAGAGGAAGCTTTCTTT
j_gene: TRBJ2-3; abundance: NA; d_gene: TRBD1; v_gene: TRBV7-2; CDR3aa: CASSGDRETDTQYF; CDR3nt: TGTGCCAGCAGCGGAGACAGGGAGACAGATACGCAGTATTTT
j_gene: TRBJ1-2; abundance: NA; d_gene: NA; v_gene: TRBV1; CDR3aa: CTSSQEGGGDKGGYTF; CDR3nt: TGCACCAGCAGCCAAGAAGGTGGAGGGGATAAAGGTGGCTACACCTTC
j_gene: TRBJ2-2; abundance: NA; d_gene: NA; v_gene: TRBV2; CDR3aa: CASMGFTGELFF; CDR3nt: TGTGCCAGCATGGGCTTCACCGGGGAGCTGTTTTTT
j_gene: TRBJ2-6; abundance: NA; d_gene: NA; v_gene: TRBV6-5; CDR3aa: CASRGRSSGANVLTF; CDR3nt: TGTGCCAGCCGCGGCCGGTCCTCTGGGGCCAACGTCCTGACTTTC
j_gene: TRBJ1-6; abundance: NA; d_gene: NA; v_gene: TRBV2; CDR3aa: CASAQQNRLVEPLHF; CDR3nt: TGTGCCAGCGCCCAACAGAATCGGCTGGTTGAACCCCTCCACTTT
j_gene: TRBJ2-1; abundance: NA; d_gene: TRBD2; v_gene: TRBV7-3; CDR3aa: CASSLSLAGNEQFF; CDR3nt: TGTGCCAGCAGCTTAAGTCTAGCGGGAAATGAGCAGTTCTTC
j_gene: TRBJ2-7; abundance: NA; d_gene: NA; v_gene: TRBV14; CDR3aa: CASSLWASASYEQYF; CDR3nt: TGTGCCAGCAGCCTTTGGGCTAGCGCCTCCTACGAGCAGTACTTC
j_gene: TRBJ2-3; abundance: NA; d_gene: NA; v_gene: TRBV9; CDR3aa: CASSPIRTYTDTQYF; CDR3nt: TGTGCCAGCAGCCCAATCCGAACCTACACAGATACGCAGTATTTT
j_gene: TRBJ1-3; abundance: NA; d_gene: NA; v_gene: TRBV6-5; CDR3aa: CASKRLSGNTIYF; CDR3nt: TGTGCCAGCAAGAGGCTCTCTGGAAACACCATATATTTT
j_gene: TRBJ2-7; abundance: NA; d_gene: TRBD1; v_gene: TRBV6-6; CDR3aa: CASSLGQGDSYEQYF; CDR3nt: TGTGCCAGCAGTCTGGGACAGGGTGATTCCTACGAGCAGTACTTC
j_gene: TRBJ1-1; abundance: NA; d_gene: NA; v_gene: TRBV20-1; CDR3aa: CSASRQALNTEAFF; CDR3nt: TGCAGTGCTAGTAGACAGGCATTGAACACTGAAGCTTTCTTT
j_gene: TRBJ2-2; abundance: NA; d_gene: TRBD1; v_gene: TRBV14; CDR3aa: CASSHARDRNTGELFF; CDR3nt: TGTGCCAGCAGCCACGCCCGGGACAGAAACACCGGGGAGCTGTTTTTT
j_gene: TRBJ1-5; abundance: NA; d_gene: TRBD1; v_gene: TRBV5-1; CDR3aa: CASSLGTGGAEQPQHF; CDR3nt: TGCGCCAGCAGCTTGGGGACAGGGGGCGCGGAACAGCCCCAGCATTTT
j_gene: TRBJ1-2; abundance: few; d_gene: TRBD1; v_gene: TRBV27; CDR3aa: CASSFRDRPSYGYTF; CDR3nt: TGTGCCAGCAGTTTCCGGGACAGGCCCTCCTATGGCTACACCTTC
j_gene: TRBJ2-3; abundance: NA; d_gene: NA; v_gene: TRBV11-2; CDR3aa: CASSLFSSDTQYF; CDR3nt: TGTGCCAGCAGCTTATTTTCTTCCGATACGCAGTATTTT
j_gene: TRBJ1-1; abundance: few; d_gene: NA; v_gene: TRBV5-4; CDR3aa: CASRHQKRGFNTEAFF; CDR3nt: TGTGCCAGCAGGCATCAGAAGCGTGGCTTTAACACTGAAGCTTTCTTT
j_gene: TRBJ2-2; abundance: once; d_gene: TRBD1; v_gene: TRBV4-2; CDR3aa: CASSAIQGAGELFF; CDR3nt: TGTGCCAGCAGCGCAATACAGGGGGCCGGGGAGCTGTTTTTT
j_gene: TRBJ1-2; abundance: NA; d_gene: NA; v_gene: TRBV10-3; CDR3aa: CAIRQRVGHYGYTF; CDR3nt: TGTGCCATCAGACAGCGGGTAGGGCACTATGGCTACACCTTC
j_gene: TRBJ1-5; abundance: NA; d_gene: NA; v_gene: TRBV27; CDR3aa: CASSTSGGNQPQHF; CDR3nt: TGTGCCAGCAGTACATCAGGGGGCAATCAGCCCCAGCATTTT
j_gene: TRBJ2-5; abundance: NA; d_gene: NA; v_gene: TRBV7-9; CDR3aa: CASSLVAWRETQYF; CDR3nt: TGTGCCAGCAGCTTAGTAGCCTGGCGAGAGACCCAGTACTTC
j_gene: TRBJ2-7; abundance: NA; d_gene: NA; v_gene: TRBV27; CDR3aa: CASSLAGVMGYEQYF; CDR3nt: TGTGCCAGCAGTTTAGCAGGGGTGATGGGCTACGAGCAGTACTTC
j_gene: TRBJ2-1; abundance: NA; d_gene: TRBD1; v_gene: TRBV5-8; CDR3aa: CASSFRQGAYNEQFF; CDR3nt: TGTGCCAGCAGCTTTAGGCAGGGGGCGTACAATGAGCAGTTCTTC
j_gene: TRBJ1-5; abundance: NA; d_gene: TRBD1; v_gene: TRBV9; CDR3aa: CASSSTGDQPQHF; CDR3nt: TGTGCCAGCAGCTCGACAGGGGATCAGCCCCAGCATTTT
j_gene: TRBJ2-3; abundance: NA; d_gene: NA; v_gene: TRBV5-1; CDR3aa: CASSPTGSSTADTQYF; CDR3nt: TGCGCCAGCAGCCCTACAGGGAGTAGTACGGCAGATACGCAGTATTTT
j_gene: TRBJ2-5; abundance: NA; d_gene: NA; v_gene: TRBV5-4; CDR3aa: CASSSAGVWTQYF; CDR3nt: TGTGCCAGCAGCTCGGCAGGGGTTTGGACCCAGTACTTC
j_gene: TRBJ2-5; abundance: NA; d_gene: TRBD2; v_gene: TRBV7-7; CDR3aa: CASSGTRTSGSETQYF; CDR3nt: TGTGCTAGCAGCGGGACAAGGACTAGCGGGAGCGAGACCCAGTACTTC
j_gene: TRBJ1-2; abundance: once; d_gene: TRBD1; v_gene: TRBV24-1; CDR3aa: CATSDMDRDYGYTF; CDR3nt: TGTGCCACCAGTGACATGGACAGGGACTATGGCTACACCTTC
j_gene: TRBJ1-6; abundance: NA; d_gene: NA; v_gene: TRBV30; CDR3aa: CAWSKQGLSPLHF; CDR3nt: TGTGCCTGGAGTAAACAGGGCCTTTCACCCCTCCACTTT
j_gene: TRBJ1-1; abundance: NA; d_gene: TRBD1; v_gene: TRBV5-1; CDR3aa: CASSLEGQGGEAFF; CDR3nt: TGCGCCAGCAGCTTGGAAGGACAGGGCGGTGAAGCTTTCTTT
j_gene: TRBJ1-2; abundance: NA; d_gene: TRBD1; v_gene: TRBV18; CDR3aa: CASSQGQGRGGYTF; CDR3nt: TGTGCCAGCTCACAGGGACAGGGGAGAGGTGGCTACACCTTC
j_gene: TRBJ2-1; abundance: few; d_gene: TRBD2; v_gene: TRBV27; CDR3aa: CASNNLAGVSEQFF; CDR3nt: TGTGCCAGCAACAATCTAGCGGGAGTTAGCGAGCAGTTCTTC
j_gene: TRBJ2-5; abundance: NA; d_gene: TRBD1; v_gene: TRBV23-1; CDR3aa: CASSQSSGTGGVETQYF; CDR3nt: TGCGCCAGCAGTCAATCGTCCGGGACAGGGGGTGTCGAGACCCAGTACTTC
j_gene: TRBJ1-5; abundance: NA; d_gene: NA; v_gene: TRBV30; CDR3aa: CAWSSTGQPQHF; CDR3nt: TGTGCCTGGAGTTCCACTGGTCAGCCCCAGCATTTT
j_gene: TRBJ2-1; abundance: NA; d_gene: TRBD2; v_gene: TRBV7-2; CDR3aa: CASSPTSGNTYNEQFF; CDR3nt: TGTGCCAGCAGTCCTACTAGCGGGAACACCTACAATGAGCAGTTCTTC
j_gene: TRBJ2-1; abundance: NA; d_gene: NA; v_gene: TRBV10-1; CDR3aa: CARAPYNEQFF; CDR3nt: TGCGCCAGAGCACCTTACAATGAGCAGTTCTTC
j_gene: TRBJ2-1; abundance: NA; d_gene: NA; v_gene: TRBV11-3; CDR3aa: CASSLGGRVSYNEQFF; CDR3nt: TGTGCCAGCAGCTTAGGGGGCAGGGTTTCCTACAATGAGCAGTTCTTC
j_gene: TRBJ1-5; abundance: NA; d_gene: NA; v_gene: TRBV7-9; CDR3aa: CASSLVGGGDSNQPQHF; CDR3nt: TGTGCCAGCAGCTTAGTCGGGGGGGGAGATAGCAATCAGCCCCAGCATTTT